This T cell receptor beta chain is drawn from a study of tumor and adjacent non-tumor tissue in lung cancer. This sample's RNA came from whole unsorted tissue. TCRbeta libraries were built with three rounds of nested PCR, modified from ARM-PCR. TCRdb redid the calling of the multiplex PCR reads with MiXCR, one entry per CDR3 protein. The sample records more than 95,000 distinct CDR3 sequences, roughly 67% being singletons. The V end was cut by 0 bases, the J end by 6 bases, with 7 bases between. This CDR3 spans 13 amino acids. Germline loops: CDR1 SGHKS, CDR2 YYEKEE (reference sequence). The chain uses TRBV5-5 and TRBJ1-5; unclear D gene. The clonotype was recovered from a man aged 30-40 years with non-small cell lung cancer. Specimen: lung tumor tissue. The CDR3 region has the DNA TGTGCCAGCAGCTTGGAATGGGGTCAGCCCCAGCATTTT. Translated, it gives CASSLEWGQPQHF.